A selection of T cell receptor beta chains follows, all from one sample in a study of blood T cells in healthy people across ages. TCRdb analysed the 5' RACE reads with MiXCR anew, one entry per CDR3 protein. The sample contains approximately 1.5 million distinct CDR3 sequences, 30% to 40% of which appear only once. The sequenced sample was blood. The receptors originated from a woman aged 25 to 39 in good health. The CDR3 runs from the conserved cysteine through the conserved F or W. A D gene is named only where the DNA matches it firmly. Clone size is given for some rows only: seen once, a few or many times, or a class if the clone is expanded.

NA NA TRBJ2-3 TRBV28 TGTGCCAGCAGTCCCCGACAGCTTTCTAGCACAGATACGCAGTATTTT CASSPRQLSSTDTQYF
TRBD1 NA TRBJ1-6 TRBV27 TGTGCCAGCAGTTACCGGACAGGGAATAATTCACCCTTCCACTTT CASSYRTGNNSPFHF
TRBD2 NA TRBJ2-7 TRBV4-1 TGCGCCAGCAGCTCCTCTCGCGGGAGAGATGGCGAGCAGTACTTC CASSSSRGRDGEQYF
TRBD1 NA TRBJ2-1 TRBV5-1 TGCGCCAGCAGCTACGAGGGACAGGGTTTTCACAATGAGCAGTTCTTC CASSYEGQGFHNEQFF
NA few TRBJ1-1 TRBV7-9 TGTGCCAGCAGCTTGGTGCGGGGGGGAGGGTCCGGTGAAGCTTTCTTT CASSLVRGGGSGEAFF
NA NA TRBJ1-1 TRBV2 TGTGCCAGCAGTGAAGTGGGCGGGATGGGAACTGAAGCTTTCTTT CASSEVGGMGTEAFF
TRBD2 NA TRBJ2-1 TRBV12-3/TRBV12-4 TGTGCCAGCAGCATACAACCGGGACTAGCGGGAAATGAGCAGTTCTTC CASSIQPGLAGNEQFF
TRBD1 NA TRBJ2-1 TRBV10-3 TGTGCCATCAGGGCCGACAGGGTCCCCTACAATGAGCAGTTCTTC CAIRADRVPYNEQFF
NA NA TRBJ2-5 TRBV9 TGTGCCAGCAGCGTCGGATCTGGATGGGAGACCCAGTACTTC CASSVGSGWETQYF
NA NA TRBJ1-5 TRBV20-1 TGCAGTGCTGGAGATGTTGCGAAACAGCCCCAGCATTTT CSAGDVAKQPQHF
NA NA TRBJ2-7 TRBV28 TGTGCCAGCAGCCCCCCGGCTCCTGCGGCTGGAGAGCAGTACTTC CASSPPAPAAGEQYF
TRBD1 NA TRBJ1-2 TRBV28 TGTGCCAGCACCCTGACAGGGGTCGGTGGCTACACCTTC CASTLTGVGGYTF
NA NA TRBJ1-4 TRBV20-1 TGCAGTGCTAGTGGGGGAGGTCCCGAAAAACTGTTTTTT CSASGGGPEKLFF
NA few TRBJ2-3 TRBV12-3/TRBV12-4 TGTGCCAGCAGTCCGACGACCATGGATACGCAGTATTTT CASSPTTMDTQYF
NA NA TRBJ2-7 TRBV20-1 TGCAGTGCGAACTGGGGGATTCCCCGCTACGAGCAGTACTTC CSANWGIPRYEQYF
NA NA TRBJ1-1 TRBV24-1 TGTGCCACCAGTGTTGGGACCGGTTTGGGTGAAGCTTTCTTT CATSVGTGLGEAFF
TRBD2 few TRBJ2-7 TRBV3-1 TGTGCCAGCAGCCACGGAATAGCGGGACACTTGAACTCCTACGAGCAGTACTTC CASSHGIAGHLNSYEQYF
TRBD1 NA TRBJ1-2 TRBV2 TGTGCCAGCAAGACCTCGACAGGGGACTATGGCTACACCTTC CASKTSTGDYGYTF
NA few TRBJ1-5 TRBV3-1 TGTGCCAGCAGCCAATTAAACAGCAATCAGCCCCAGCATTTT CASSQLNSNQPQHF
TRBD2 few TRBJ2-3 TRBV6-2/TRBV6-3 TGTGCCAGCAGTTTCTCTAGCGGGACGCAGTATTTT CASSFSSGTQYF
NA NA TRBJ2-7 TRBV20-1 TGCAGTGCTAGACGGGGGGCCGGCTACGAGCAGTACTTC CSARRGAGYEQYF
NA few TRBJ2-5 TRBV21-1 TGTGCCAGCAGCAAAGATCGCGGGGGGCTACAAGAGACCCAGTACTTC CASSKDRGGLQETQYF
NA few TRBJ2-7 TRBV3-1 TGTGCCAGCAGCCCCCGCCCAGGTTTTCACGAGCAGTACTTC CASSPRPGFHEQYF
NA many TRBJ2-1 TRBV5-1 TGCGCCAGCAGCTCCCGAGACAGGACCAATGAGCAGTTCTTC CASSSRDRTNEQFF
TRBD1 NA TRBJ2-5 TRBV10-3 TGTGCCATCAGGCCCACAGGGGCAGATTTCAATGAGCAGTACTTC CAIRPTGADFNEQYF
NA many TRBJ1-5 TRBV20-1 TGCAGTGCTAGCTCCGGGGATCAGCCCCAGCATTTT CSASSGDQPQHF
TRBD1 NA TRBJ1-2 TRBV27 TGTGCCAGCAGTCCACGACAGGGGCATGGCTATGGCTACACCTTC CASSPRQGHGYGYTF
NA NA TRBJ2-3 TRBV5-1 TGCGCCAGCGGCCTAAAGGACAGCGGGGTCCAGTTCACAGATACGCAGTATTTT CASGLKDSGVQFTDTQYF
NA few TRBJ1-2 TRBV12-3/TRBV12-4 TGTGCCAGCAGCCCCTTGCCGGGTGGCTACACCTTC CASSPLPGGYTF
TRBD2 medium-sized TRBJ2-3 TRBV7-2 TGTGCCAGCAGCCAAGCGGGGGGCCTTAGCACAGATACGCAGTATTTT CASSQAGGLSTDTQYF
NA NA TRBJ2-1 TRBV7-9 TGTGCCAGCAGCCCCCATTGGGCCACGAGCTCCTACAATGAGCAGTTCTTC CASSPHWATSSYNEQFF
NA many TRBJ2-7 TRBV5-1 TGCGCCAGCAGCTCCGGGTGGGGATCCTCCTACGAGCAGTACTTC CASSSGWGSSYEQYF
NA NA TRBJ1-1 TRBV5-1 TGCGCCAGCAGCTTGTGGGGGGAGCAAACTGAAGCTTTCTTT CASSLWGEQTEAFF
NA few TRBJ2-2 TRBV5-1 TGCGCCAGCAGCTTGGGGGACGCCGGGGAGCTGTTTTTT CASSLGDAGELFF
NA NA TRBJ1-2 TRBV12-3/TRBV12-4 TGTGCCAGCAGTTACAGGGCTTCTAACTATGGCTACACCTTC CASSYRASNYGYTF
NA NA TRBJ2-3 TRBV11-2 TGTGCCAGCAGCTTAGTAGGGGGCGGGGGAAGCACAGATACGCAGTATTTT CASSLVGGGGSTDTQYF
TRBD2 few TRBJ2-1 TRBV6-1 TGTGCCAGCAGCCTACTGGGGGAGGGCGTCACCTACAATGAGCAGTTCTTC CASSLLGEGVTYNEQFF
NA many TRBJ2-7 TRBV29-1 TGCAGCGTTGTAGGGGGAGGGTCCCCAGAGCAGTACTTC CSVVGGGSPEQYF
NA NA TRBJ2-5 TRBV21-1 TGTGCCAGCTCCCCCCGCAGCGGGGGCCTGTACCAAGAGACCCAGTACTTC CASSPRSGGLYQETQYF
NA few TRBJ1-5 TRBV28 TGTGCCAGCAGTTTCGACGACGGACCCTCTAGCAATCAGCCCCAGCATTTT CASSFDDGPSSNQPQHF
TRBD1 once TRBJ2-5 TRBV6-5 TGTGCCAGCAGTTTGGGGACAGGGGGCAGCGAGACCCGGTACTTC CASSLGTGGSETRYF
TRBD1 NA TRBJ2-1 TRBV5-1 TGCGCCAGTTCAGGGGGCGTCGTGGGCAGTGAGCAGTTCTTC CASSGGVVGSEQFF
NA NA TRBJ2-7 TRBV27 TGTGCCAGCAGTTTGGGGCCGGGTATCTACGAGCAGTACTTC CASSLGPGIYEQYF
TRBD2 few TRBJ2-1 TRBV7-9 TGTGCCAGCAGCTTACTAGGACTAGCGGGAGGTCCCCATGAGCAGTTCTTC CASSLLGLAGGPHEQFF
NA NA TRBJ1-1 TRBV20-1 TGCAGTGCTAGCCTCTTCGGACGGAATGAAGCTTTCTTT CSASLFGRNEAFF
TRBD1 NA TRBJ1-1 TRBV18 TGTGCCAGCTCACCGCAGGACAGGGCCTCTGAAGCTTTCTTT CASSPQDRASEAFF
TRBD1 NA TRBJ2-7 TRBV28 TGTGCCATCGGCGGGACAGGGATCTCCTACGAGCAGTACTTC CAIGGTGISYEQYF
TRBD2 NA TRBJ2-3 TRBV7-8 TGTGCCAGCAGCTTACTGGCGGGGGGGTTGAATTATACGCAGTATTTT CASSLLAGGLNYTQYF
NA NA TRBJ2-1 TRBV5-1 TGCGCCAGCAGCTTGGAACTTACGTCGAGTGGCGAGCAGTTCTTC CASSLELTSSGEQFF
NA many TRBJ2-5 TRBV15 TGTGCCACCAGCAATCCTAGCAGACTCCAAGAGACCCAGTACTTC CATSNPSRLQETQYF
TRBD1 many TRBJ2-7 TRBV10-3 TGTGCCATCAGCGCCGGGACAGGGGCTTACGAGCAGTACTTC CAISAGTGAYEQYF
NA few TRBJ1-1 TRBV27 TGTGCCAGCAGTTGGTTCTGGGGGACTGAAGCTTTCTTT CASSWFWGTEAFF
TRBD2 NA TRBJ2-1 TRBV5-1 TGCGCCAGCAGCTATTTTAGATCTAGCGGGGGCTACAATGAGCAGTTCTTC CASSYFRSSGGYNEQFF
NA NA TRBJ2-7 TRBV7-2 TGTGCCAGCGGGGGGTACCCTTGGTACGAGCAGTACTTC CASGGYPWYEQYF
TRBD1 NA TRBJ2-7 TRBV30 TGTGCCTGGACCGACAGGGGGATCTACGAGCAGTACTTC CAWTDRGIYEQYF
NA NA TRBJ1-1 TRBV20-1 TGCAGTGCTAGGGACGGCAGCTTATTCAAAACTGAAGCTTTCTTT CSARDGSLFKTEAFF
NA few TRBJ2-3 TRBV7-2 TGTGCCAGCAGTTTAATCGGTCCTTTGGATGGGGCAGATACGCAGTATTTT CASSLIGPLDGADTQYF
NA many TRBJ2-7 TRBV12-3/TRBV12-4 TGTGCCAGCAGCCCAGGGGGGACACGAACCTACGAGCAGTACTTC CASSPGGTRTYEQYF
NA NA TRBJ2-2 TRBV2 TGTGCCAGCAGTGACCCAGGGAGAGCCGGGGAGCTGTTTTTT CASSDPGRAGELFF
NA NA TRBJ2-7 TRBV24-1 TGTGCCACCCCCCGGTGGGGCCGGGGCTCCTACGAGCAGTACTTC CATPRWGRGSYEQYF